The 5 T cell receptor beta chains in this list originate from one sample, sequenced in a study of cytomegalovirus exposure and HLA in healthy donors. Measured with immunoSEQ multiplex PCR; TCRdb has only the in-frame clones, and not every one. The sample has about 110,000 clones, about 85% seen once; the top ten hold around 3.1%. What was sequenced was PBMCs. The origin of the receptors is a woman younger than 30 in good health and CMV-seronegative.

The genes are TRBV25-1 and TRBJ2-7; perhaps TRBD1 as D (6 bases). Trimming removed 3 bases from V and 1 base from J, with 16 bases in between. Germline values: CDR1 MGHDK, CDR2 SYGVNS. CDR3 size: 16 residues. Written as DNA, the CDR3 is TGTGCCAGCAGTGATCCTGGCCAGGGGAATTCCTACGAGCAGTACTTC. It yields the protein CASSDPGQGNSYEQYF.

The J gene is TRBJ1-6, the V gene TRBV30; D gene ambiguous. The V gene lost 1 base and the J gene lost 0 bases, with 10 bases spanning the gap. From germline, CDR1 is GTSNPN and CDR2 SVGIG (reference sequence). The CDR3 length is 16 residues. The DNA for the CDR3 is TGTGCCTGGAGTGGAAGTATGAGCTCCTATAATTCACCCCTCCACTTT. It yields the protein CAWSGSMSSYNSPLHF.

The chain recombines TRBV5-6 with TRBJ1-5; D is perhaps TRBD1 (6 bases). From germline, CDR1 is SGHDT and CDR2 YYEEEE. This CDR3 is 15 amino acids long. Trimming removed 0 bases at V and 6 bases at J, with 13 bases between. The CDR3 DNA sequence: TGTGCCAGCAGCTTGGGAGGGGGGGAACGTCAGCCCCAGCATTTT. Translated: CASSLGGGERQPQHF. The full variable domain, in which reference TRBV5-6 and TRBJ1-5 provide the parts outside the CDR3, is DAGVTQSPTHLIKTRGQQVTLRCSPKSGHDTVSWYQQALGQGPQFIFQYYEEEERQRGNFPDRFSGHQFPNYSSELNVNALLLGDSALYLCASSLGGGERQPQHFGDGTRLSIL.

The chain employs TRBV7-9 and TRBJ2-2, with a tentative D call TRBD1 (6 bases). The CDR3 has 16 amino acids. The V gene's germline CDR1 is SEHNR and CDR2 FQNEAQ (reference sequence). V shed 5 bases and J shed 4 bases, with 17 bases lying between them. The CDR3 DNA reads as TGTGCCAGCAGCGAGCGGTCACAGGGTCGCACCGGGGAGCTGTTTTTT. This sequence encodes CASSERSQGRTGELFF.

The rearrangement joins TRBV25-1 to TRBJ1-1, with no clear D. With 5 bases removed from V and 0 bases from J, the gap between germline ends came to 10 bases. CDR3 length: 14 residues. Germline CDR1 reads MGHDK; CDR2 reads SYGVNS. Here the CDR3 reads CASSPPGLNTEAFF. Here the CDR3 DNA reads TGTGCCAGCAGTCCCCCGGGTTTGAACACTGAAGCTTTCTTT. The whole variable domain, remainder taken from reference TRBV25-1 and TRBJ1-1, is EADIYQTPRYLVIGTGKKITLECSQTMGHDKMYWYQQDPGMELHLIHYSYGVNSTEKGDLSSESTVSRIRTEHFPLTLESARPSHTSQYLCASSPPGLNTEAFFGQGTRLTVV.